This is a list of T cell receptor beta chains from one sample in a study of cytomegalovirus exposure and HLA in healthy donors. This table comes from immunoSEQ multiplex PCR, and its TCRdb copy is limited to in-frame clones, with some not included. The table has about 110,000 clones, roughly 73% seen once. Specimen: PBMCs. All receptors derive from a middle-aged man in good health and CMV-seronegative. The CDR3 runs from the conserved cysteine through the conserved F or W. A D gene is named only where the DNA matches it firmly. Expanded clones get a size class; other rows say once, few or many, or leave the size out.

len	v_gene	d_gene	abundance	j_gene	CDR3aa	CDR3nt
16	TRBV30	.	.	TRBJ1-5	CAWSARRALSNQPQHF	TGTGCCTGGAGTGCCCGGAGGGCTCTAAGCAATCAGCCCCAGCATTTT
13	TRBV11-2	.	.	TRBJ1-1	CATKQGLNTEAFF	TGTGCCACCAAACAGGGTCTTAACACTGAAGCTTTCTTT
13	TRBV19	.	few	TRBJ2-5	CASARDSQETQYF	TGTGCCAGTGCCCGGGACTCTCAAGAGACCCAGTACTTC
12	TRBV29-1	TRBD1	.	TRBJ1-2	CSAGTGGYGYTF	TGCAGCGCAGGGACAGGGGGCTATGGCTACACCTTC
12	TRBV7-9	.	.	TRBJ1-1	CASSAINTEAFF	TGTGCCAGCAGCGCGATTAACACTGAAGCTTTCTTT
16	TRBV6-4	.	.	TRBJ1-4	CASSASEIGVGEKLFF	TGTGCCAGCAGTGCCTCAGAAATCGGGGTTGGGGAAAAACTGTTTTTT
15	TRBV29-1	TRBD1	.	TRBJ2-3	CSATGGWVLTDTQYF	TGCAGCGCGACAGGGGGCTGGGTTTTGACAGATACGCAGTATTTT
14	TRBV7-8	.	.	TRBJ1-1	CASSSYGGSTEAFF	TGTGCCAGCAGCTCCTACGGGGGGAGCACTGAAGCTTTCTTT
15	TRBV19	.	.	TRBJ1-5	CASRTTLYSNQPQHF	TGTGCCAGTAGGACGACACTTTATAGCAATCAGCCCCAGCATTTT
14	TRBV6-6	.	.	TRBJ1-2	CASSGGYRLNGYTF	TGTGCCAGCTCGGGGGGTTACAGGCTCAATGGCTACACCTTC
15	TRBV6-5	.	few	TRBJ2-7	CASSYGEGRAYEQYF	TGTGCCAGCAGTTACGGCGAGGGTCGGGCCTACGAGCAGTACTTC
18	TRBV18	.	.	TRBJ1-3	CASSPARAGSIPGNTIYF	TGTGCCAGCTCACCGGCCAGGGCGGGGAGTATTCCTGGAAACACCATATATTTT
14	TRBV11-2	.	.	TRBJ2-7	CASSPRGGFSEQYF	TGTGCCAGCAGCCCGAGGGGGGGTTTCAGCGAGCAGTACTTC
14	TRBV7-9	.	.	TRBJ1-2	CASSPGGGSYGYTF	TGTGCCAGCAGTCCTGGCGGGGGTTCCTATGGCTACACCTTC
12	TRBV10-1	.	.	TRBJ2-1	CASGGGYNEQFF	TGCGCCAGCGGGGGCGGGTACAATGAGCAGTTCTTC
14	TRBV2	TRBD1	.	TRBJ1-2	CASSVRDRAFGYTF	TGTGCCAGCAGTGTTCGGGACAGGGCCTTTGGCTACACCTTC
13	TRBV29-1	TRBD1	once	TRBJ1-2	CSGGDRDGYGYTF	TGCAGCGGCGGAGACAGGGATGGGTATGGCTACACCTTC
15	TRBV6-1	.	.	TRBJ2-7	CASSGALTDSYEQYF	TGTGCCAGCAGTGGAGCACTGACAGATTCCTACGAGCAGTACTTC
14	TRBV18	TRBD2	.	TRBJ2-7	CASSPPSGVYEQYF	TGTGCCAGCTCACCACCTAGCGGGGTCTACGAGCAGTACTTC
15	TRBV4-2	.	few	TRBJ2-1	CASSQGNLLGNEQFF	TGTGCCAGCAGCCAAGGTAATCTACTCGGCAATGAGCAGTTCTTC
16	TRBV4-1	TRBD2	.	TRBJ2-5	CASSQETSGRGETQYF	TGCGCCAGCAGCCAAGAGACTAGCGGGAGGGGGGAGACCCAGTACTTC
13	TRBV29-1	.	.	TRBJ2-1	CSVEGGGGGEQFF	TGCAGCGTTGAGGGGGGAGGGGGAGGTGAGCAGTTCTTC
15	TRBV6-1	TRBD2	few	TRBJ2-7	CASRAERGGLDEQYF	TGTGCCAGCAGAGCAGAGCGGGGGGGCCTGGACGAGCAGTACTTC
13	TRBV5-6	.	.	TRBJ1-4	CASSGAGTEKLFF	TGTGCCAGCAGCGGAGCCGGTACTGAAAAACTGTTTTTT
15	TRBV7-8	.	once	TRBJ2-3	CASSLSSLAADTQYF	TGTGCCAGCAGCTTATCCTCTTTAGCGGCCGATACGCAGTATTTT
15	TRBV2	TRBD1	.	TRBJ2-2	CASSGDRGPVGELFF	TGTGCCAGCAGTGGGGACAGGGGGCCTGTCGGGGAGCTGTTTTTT
14	TRBV4-1	.	.	TRBJ2-5	CASSHWQTQETQYF	TGCGCCAGCAGCCATTGGCAGACTCAAGAGACCCAGTACTTC
16	TRBV4-2	.	.	TRBJ1-4	CASSREGGGGSEKLFF	TGTGCCAGCAGCCGGGAGGGTGGAGGGGGTAGCGAAAAACTGTTTTTT
22	TRBV5-1	TRBD2	few	TRBJ2-1	CASTSGQEVDLLAGSSYNEQFF	TGCGCCAGCACCTCCGGACAGGAAGTAGATCTTCTAGCGGGGAGCTCCTACAATGAGCAGTTCTTC
15	TRBV7-9	TRBD1	.	TRBJ1-4	CSSSPGGASNEKLFF	TGTTCCAGCAGCCCAGGGGGCGCATCTAATGAAAAACTGTTTTTT
15	TRBV9	.	.	TRBJ2-7	CASSVDGRGRYEQYF	TGTGCCAGCAGCGTAGACGGCAGGGGTCGCTACGAGCAGTACTTC
15	TRBV7-6	.	.	TRBJ2-3	CASSPHRASNFGQYF	TGTGCCAGCAGCCCTCACAGGGCGTCGAATTTTGGGCAGTATTTT
15	TRBV5-1	TRBD1	once	TRBJ1-2	CASSLGTARYYGYTF	TGCGCCAGCAGCTTAGGGACAGCCCGATACTATGGCTACACCTTC
15	TRBV2	.	.	TRBJ2-1	CASSEIPYSYNEQFF	TGTGCCAGCAGTGAGATCCCCTACTCCTACAATGAGCAGTTCTTC
13	TRBV15	.	.	TRBJ1-2	CATSRVTAGPSTF	TGTGCCACCAGCAGGGTGACGGCAGGGCCTTCCACCTTC
16	TRBV6-4	.	.	TRBJ2-2	CASSVGSGENTGELFF	TGTGCCAGCAGCGTGGGGTCGGGGGAGAACACCGGGGAGCTGTTTTTT
18	TRBV2	TRBD2	.	TRBJ2-1	CASSGRPPSGGVYNEQFF	TGTGCCAGCAGTGGCCGCCCTCCTAGCGGGGGGGTTTACAATGAGCAGTTCTTC
15	TRBV2	TRBD2	.	TRBJ2-1	CAAQGERGEHNEQFF	TGTGCCGCTCAGGGGGAGCGGGGGGAGCACAATGAGCAGTTCTTC
12	TRBV7-2	.	.	TRBJ2-7	CASSSRTGEQYF	TGTGCCAGCAGCTCCCGGACTGGCGAGCAGTACTTC
14	TRBV18	.	.	TRBJ1-6	CASSPGRAESPLHF	TGTGCCAGCTCACCAGGGCGGGCGGAGTCACCCCTCCACTTT